The clone carrying this T cell receptor (beta chain) has a handful of counts. Its antigen is unidentified. Germline-derived CDR1 and CDR2 are SGHRS and YFSETQ. With 2 bases removed from V and 0 bases from J, the gap between germline ends came to 12 bases. This CDR3 has 15 amino acids. As for the cDNA, it was generated by 5'RACE with 10-nucleotide random UMIs. Each CDR3 protein is one row after TCRdb ran MiXCR on the 5' RACE reads. The sample records about 59,000 distinct CDR3 sequences, 10% to 15% being singletons. The sample comes from a study of neurological immune-mediated disorders. Study-level points and caveats: No expanded-clone CDR3 amino acid sequence recurred across subjects, suggesting private TCR-beta repertoires. The most TCR clonal expansion was seen in HTLV-1-associated myelopathy, whereas the least was seen in multiple sclerosis, below the level in healthy controls.

A total of 2 million PBMCs stored at -80 degrees C provided the unsorted libraries. The TCR was taken from a woman in her fifties or sixties with HTLV-1-associated myelopathy (HAM/TSP). The chain joins TRBV5-1 to TRBJ2-7; the D is unclear. Sequenced material: PBMCs. CDR3 region: CASSFQSTFSYEQYF. The DNA of the CDR3 is TGCGCCAGCAGCTTTCAGAGTACCTTCTCCTACGAGCAGTACTTC.